This paragraph covers one T cell receptor (beta chain) sequence. What it binds is unknown. The sample is drawn from a study of CXCR3-negative and CXCR3-positive naive CD8 T cells. Findings of the study overall: Surface CD5 looked about the same in the naive subsets, so the authors worked out TCR strength from TRB CDR3 properties. TRB CDR3 hydrophobicity was greater in CXCR3-positive naive cells than in CXCR3-negative naive cells. For naive cells, CXCR3-negative and CXCR3-positive subsets had similar TRBV-TRBJ usage; for memory cells, usage differed.

The CDR3 consists of 15 residues. Germline values: CDR1 MGHRA, CDR2 YSYEKL. UMI labels and 5' RACE were used to prepare the TRB cDNA libraries. TCRdb derives one entry per CDR3 protein from the 5' RACE reads, leaving out DNA. The sample shows tens of thousands of distinct CDR3 sequences, and about 4.5% sits with its ten largest clones. Naive CD8+ T cells showed a CD45RO-CCR7+CD27+CD95- phenotype. This chain joins TRBV4-1 and TRBJ2-7; TCRdb outputs TRBD1, but without DNA this stays unchecked. The sequence was obtained from a human donor in good health. Some clones in this sample may be carry-over from other donors' samples. The sequenced sample consisted of naive CXCR3- CD8+ T cells from blood. Regarding subset: CD45RO-CCR7+CD27+CD95- naive CD8+ T cells lacking CXCR3 (TNR3-). CDR3: CASSQGPRESYEQYF.